Below, one TCR beta chain is given with its context. Its antigen is not identified. The data were obtained in a study of T cell responses to AZD1222 COVID-19 vaccine. General study points: White British ancestry dominated among donors, who included more females, and clonal diversity was possibly underestimated.

Profiling relied on immunoSEQ multiplex PCR, and the TCRdb table lists in-frame clones only, not all of them. Altogether approximately 150,000 clones are present, about 91% being singletons, with the ten largest covering around 4.5%. The CDR3 sequence is 14 residues long. Looked up from germline, CDR1 is SGHRS and CDR2 is YFSETQ. J gave up 6 bases and V 0 bases, and 2 bases lay outside the gene matches. The sequence derives from an adult in good health. Sequenced material: peripheral blood, taken on day 0 of MenACWY control vaccination. V gene TRBV5-1 combines with J gene TRBJ1-4; 7 bases match TRBD1. CDR3 DNA: TGCGCCAGCAGCTTGGGGAGGGGGCATGAAAAACTGTTTTTT. Its translation: CASSLGRGHEKLFF.